These 9 T cell receptor beta chains originate from one sample sequenced in a study of blood T cell repertoires in COVID-19. Produced via immunoSEQ multiplex PCR; TCRdb's table is partial and in-frame only. Altogether 130,000 to 150,000 clones are present, 65% to 85% being singletons, with the ten largest covering under 15%. The sequenced material came from peripheral blood. Source of these receptors: a man between 60 and 75 years old with active or convalescent COVID-19.

CDR3 loop: CASGFSLSGNYGYTF. The CDR3 DNA reads as TGCGCCAGCGGTTTCTCCTTAAGCGGAAACTATGGCTACACCTTC. The genes are TRBV4-1 and TRBJ1-2, with D unresolved. Germline CDR1 and CDR2: MGHRA and YSYEKL. CDR3 length: 15 amino acids. Trimming cost V 8 bases and J 2 bases, with 18 bases left between them.

This clone appeared once. The V gene is TRBV7-6, the J gene TRBJ2-1, with 7 bases matching TRBD1. With V trimmed by 0 bases and J by 7 bases, 9 bases remained unmatched. The CDR3 loop spans 16 amino acids. Germline V gene lookup returns CDR1 SGHVS and CDR2 FNYEAQ. In DNA form, the CDR3 reads TGTGCCAGCAGCTTAGCGAACAGGACAGGACATAATGAGCAGTTCTTC. This sequence encodes CASSLANRTGHNEQFF.

The chain carries TRBV15 and TRBJ1-2, with a tentative D call TRBD1 (5 bases). Trimming shortened V by 5 bases and J by 4 bases, and 11 bases separated the two germline ends. The CDR3 has 13 residues. Germline CDR1 LNHNV, CDR2 YYDKDF (reference sequence). CDR3 region: CATSLRGGYGYTF. CDR3 coding DNA: TGTGCCACCAGCTTACGGGGGGGCTATGGCTACACCTTC.

The V gene is TRBV4-2, the J gene TRBJ1-2; D possibly corresponds to TRBD1 (5 bases). The CDR3 length is 16 residues. Per the germline V gene, CDR1 is LGHNA and CDR2 is YNFKEQ. Trimming shortened V by 0 bases and J by 4 bases, and 15 bases separated the two germline ends. Here the CDR3 reads CASSQDSDGGGYGYTF. In DNA form, the CDR3 reads TGTGCCAGCAGCCAAGATTCAGATGGGGGGGGCTATGGCTACACCTTC.

About this clone itself: Other DNA sequences from this sample encode an identical CDR3 as well. The rearrangement uses TRBV6-5 and TRBJ2-5; TRBD2 is a possible D gene (5 bases). This CDR3 region has 11 residues. Germline CDR1 is MNHEY and CDR2 is SVGAGI. The V gene lost 6 bases and the J gene lost 5 bases, with 7 bases spanning the gap. The CDR3 DNA sequence: TGTGCCAGCAGCAGAGGGGAGACCCAGTACTTC. Translated: CASSRGETQYF.

This sequence joins TRBV6-6 and TRBJ1-6, with TRBD1 matching over 8 bases. V lost 6 bases, J lost 7 bases, and 8 bases stayed unmatched. The germline V gene encodes CDR1 MNHNY and CDR2 SVGAGI (reference sequence). The CDR3 is made up of 15 amino acids. The CDR3 nucleotides are TGTGCCAGCAGCGCCCAGGGGGCGCTAAATTCACCCCTCCACTTT. Its protein is CASSAQGALNSPLHF.

The chain carries TRBV7-9 and TRBJ2-7; TRBD1 agrees at 7 bases. The CDR3 spans 14 residues. CDR1 and CDR2 (germline): SEHNR, FQNEAQ (reference sequence). Germline trimming cut 2 bases from V and 6 bases from J; bases unmatched to any gene: 7. In DNA form, the CDR3 reads TGTGCCAGCAGCTTACGACAGGGCTCCCGCGAGCAGTACTTC. Protein: CASSLRQGSREQYF.

This clone turned up a few times. V usage is TRBV5-1 and J usage is TRBJ2-7, with TRBD1 identical over 7 bases. The CDR3 length is 17 residues. Germline V gives CDR1 SGHRS, CDR2 YFSETQ. V shed 0 bases, J shed 0 bases, and the junction held 9 bases outside the gene matches. The CDR3 sequence is CASSLAGSGQLSYEQYF. The CDR3 bases are TGCGCCAGCAGCTTGGCCGGCTCGGGACAGCTCTCCTACGAGCAGTACTTC. Full variable domain (rest looked up from reference TRBV5-1 and TRBJ2-7): KAGVTQTPRYLIKTRGQQVTLSCSPISGHRSVSWYQQTPGQGLQFLFEYFSETQRNKGNFPGRFSGRQFSNSRSEMNVSTLELGDSALYLCASSLAGSGQLSYEQYFGPGTRLTVT.

The V gene is TRBV19, the J gene TRBJ1-1, with a tentative D call TRBD1 (6 bases). The ends were cut back, 3 bases at V and 0 bases at J, with 14 bases in the middle. The CDR3 runs 16 residues. Germline V gene lookup returns CDR1 LNHDA and CDR2 SQIVND (reference sequence). The CDR3 protein is CASSMVFRGVNTEAFF. The DNA for the CDR3 is TGTGCCAGTAGTATGGTATTCAGGGGCGTGAACACTGAAGCTTTCTTT.